The 4 T cell receptor beta chains reported below all come from one sample, sequenced in a study of blood T cell repertoires in COVID-19. Profiled with immunoSEQ multiplex PCR; TCRdb holds only in-frame clones, not every one. Of some 510,000 clones listed, approximately 90% are singletons. Sequencing input: PBMCs or T cells enriched from blood (not recorded which). The receptors originated from a woman in her thirties or forties who had recovered from COVID-19.

The chain couples TRBV19 to TRBJ2-7; 11 bases are a match to TRBD2. CDR1 and CDR2 (germline): LNHDA, SQIVND (reference sequence). The trim removed 1 base at V and 4 bases at J, leaving 3 bases unmatched. The CDR3 consists of 15 residues. CDR3 sequence (DNA): TGTGCCAGTAGTATAGTAGCGGGGGGGACGTACGAGCAGTACTTC. It encodes CASSIVAGGTYEQYF.

J is TRBJ2-1 and V is TRBV29-1, with TRBD2 identical over 7 bases. This CDR3 contains 15 residues. V shed 7 bases and J 0 bases; nucleotides not matched to a gene: 9. Germline assignment: CDR1 SQVTM and CDR2 ANQGSEA. CDR3 residues: CSASSGISSYNEQFF. CDR3 nucleotides: TGCAGCGCCTCCAGCGGGATAAGCTCCTACAATGAGCAGTTCTTC.

The rearrangement uses TRBV7-2 and TRBJ2-3; weak D call: TRBD2 (6 bases). CDR3 length: 13 residues. The germline gives CDR1 SGHTA, CDR2 FQGNSA. Trimming removed 5 bases from V and 10 bases from J, with 16 bases in between. The DNA for the CDR3 is TGTGCCAGCAGCCCGGGCGGGAAGGCTTCGCAGTATTTT. Encoded protein: CASSPGGKASQYF.

The chain carries TRBV5-4 and TRBJ1-4; 7 positions agree with TRBD1. The J segment lost 7 bases and the V segment lost 3 bases, leaving 9 bases of the junction unmatched. Germline loops: CDR1 SGHNT, CDR2 YYREEE (reference sequence). The CDR3 runs to 15 residues. The CDR3 DNA follows: TGTGCCAGCAGCTCCACAGAGGGGGCGGGTGAAAAACTGTTTTTT. Its translation is CASSSTEGAGEKLFF.